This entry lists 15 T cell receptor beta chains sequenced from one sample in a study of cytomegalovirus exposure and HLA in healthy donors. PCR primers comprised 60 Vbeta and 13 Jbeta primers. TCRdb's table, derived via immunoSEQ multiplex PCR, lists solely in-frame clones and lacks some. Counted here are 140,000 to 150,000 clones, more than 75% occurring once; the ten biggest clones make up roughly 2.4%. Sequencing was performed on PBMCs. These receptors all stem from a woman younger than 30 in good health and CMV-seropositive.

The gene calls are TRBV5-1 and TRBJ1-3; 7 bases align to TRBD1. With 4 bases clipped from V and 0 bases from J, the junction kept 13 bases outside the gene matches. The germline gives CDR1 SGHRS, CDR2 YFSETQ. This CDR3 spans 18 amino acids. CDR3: CASSLTASRGISGNTIYF. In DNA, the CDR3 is TGCGCCAGCAGCCTAACAGCGAGCAGGGGGATCTCTGGAAACACCATATATTTT.

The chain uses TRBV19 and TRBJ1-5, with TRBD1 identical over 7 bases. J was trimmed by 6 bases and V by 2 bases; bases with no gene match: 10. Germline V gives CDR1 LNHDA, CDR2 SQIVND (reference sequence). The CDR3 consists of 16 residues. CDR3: CASSIYPDRIGQPQHF. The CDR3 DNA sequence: TGTGCCAGTAGTATATACCCGGACAGGATAGGTCAGCCCCAGCATTTT.

Here the CDR3 reads CASSDGGGSRRGVRETQYF. In nucleotides, the CDR3 is TGTGCCAGCAGTGATGGGGGGGGATCCCGCCGTGGGGTTCGGGAGACCCAGTACTTC. The chain recombines TRBV2 with TRBJ2-5; 7 bases are a match to TRBD2. J lost 5 bases, V lost 3 bases, and 21 bases had no gene match. Germline loops: CDR1 SNHLY, CDR2 FYNNEI. The CDR3 has 19 residues.

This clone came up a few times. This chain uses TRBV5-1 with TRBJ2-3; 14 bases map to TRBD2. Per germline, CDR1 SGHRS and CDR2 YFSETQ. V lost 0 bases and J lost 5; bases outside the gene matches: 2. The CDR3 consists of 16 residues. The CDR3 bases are TGCGCCAGCAGCTTGGTGGGGACTAGCGGGGGAGATACGCAGTATTTT. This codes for CASSLVGTSGGDTQYF.

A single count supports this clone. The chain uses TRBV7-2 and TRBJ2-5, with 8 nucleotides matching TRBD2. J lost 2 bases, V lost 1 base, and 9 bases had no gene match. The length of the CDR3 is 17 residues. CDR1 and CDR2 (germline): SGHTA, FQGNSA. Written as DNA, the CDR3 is TGTGCCAGCAGCTTAGGGGGGGTAGCGGGGCCGCAAGAGACCCAGTACTTC. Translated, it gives CASSLGGVAGPQETQYF.

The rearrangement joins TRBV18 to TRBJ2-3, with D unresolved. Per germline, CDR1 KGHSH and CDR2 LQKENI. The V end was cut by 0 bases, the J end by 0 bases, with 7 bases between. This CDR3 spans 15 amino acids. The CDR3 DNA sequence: TGTGCCAGCTCACCACCCCCAACTAGCACAGATACGCAGTATTTT. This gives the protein CASSPPPTSTDTQYF. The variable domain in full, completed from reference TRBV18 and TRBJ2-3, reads NAGVMQNPRHLVRRRGQEARLRCSPMKGHSHVYWYRQLPEEGLKFMVYLQKENIIDESGMPKERFSAEFPKEGPSILRIQQVVRGDSAAYFCASSPPPTSTDTQYFGPGTRLTVL.

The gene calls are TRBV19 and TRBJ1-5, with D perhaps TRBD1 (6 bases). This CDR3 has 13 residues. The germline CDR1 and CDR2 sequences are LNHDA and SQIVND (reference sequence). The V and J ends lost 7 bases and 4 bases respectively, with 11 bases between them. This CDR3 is CASKRTENQPQHF. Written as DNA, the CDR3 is TGTGCCAGTAAAAGGACAGAGAATCAGCCCCAGCATTTT.

Here the CDR3 DNA reads TGTGCTAGTGGGTCTCCCAGGGGGACAGGGGAGTTCAAAGAGACCCAGTACTTC. It yields the protein CASGSPRGTGEFKETQYF. This chain joins TRBV12-5 and TRBJ2-5; TRBD1 matches 10 bases. The germline V gene has CDR1 LGHNT and CDR2 FRNRAP. V was clipped by 6 bases and J by 3 bases; unmatched bases: 16. The CDR3 covers 18 residues.

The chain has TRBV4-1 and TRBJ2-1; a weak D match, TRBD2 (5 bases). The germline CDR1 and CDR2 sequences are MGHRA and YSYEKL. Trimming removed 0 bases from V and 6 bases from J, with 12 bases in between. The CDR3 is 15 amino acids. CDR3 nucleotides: TGCGCCAGCAGCCAAGACTTTCTAGCATCCAATGAGCAGTTCTTC. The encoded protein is CASSQDFLASNEQFF.

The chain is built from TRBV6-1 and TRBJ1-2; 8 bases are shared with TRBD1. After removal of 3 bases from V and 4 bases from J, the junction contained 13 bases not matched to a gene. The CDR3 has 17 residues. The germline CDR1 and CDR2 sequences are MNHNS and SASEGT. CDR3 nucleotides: TGTGCCAGCAGTGAGGGGGTTGATCGGACAGGGAGCTATGGCTACACCTTC. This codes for CASSEGVDRTGSYGYTF.

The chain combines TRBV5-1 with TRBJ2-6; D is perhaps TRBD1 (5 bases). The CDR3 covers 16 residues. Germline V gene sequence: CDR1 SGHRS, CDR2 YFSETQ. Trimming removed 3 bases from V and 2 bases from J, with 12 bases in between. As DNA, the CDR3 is TGCGCCAGCAGCTCGGAGACAGTCACTGGGGCCAACGTCCTGACTTTC. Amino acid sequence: CASSSETVTGANVLTF.

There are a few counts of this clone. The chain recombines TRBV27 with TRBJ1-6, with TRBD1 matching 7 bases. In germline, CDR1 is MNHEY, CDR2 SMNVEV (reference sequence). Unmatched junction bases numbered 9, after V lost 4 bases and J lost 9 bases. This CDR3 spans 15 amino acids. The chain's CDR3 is CASSSDRSTGSPLHF. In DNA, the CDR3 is TGTGCCAGCAGTTCGGACAGGTCAACAGGTTCACCCCTCCACTTT.

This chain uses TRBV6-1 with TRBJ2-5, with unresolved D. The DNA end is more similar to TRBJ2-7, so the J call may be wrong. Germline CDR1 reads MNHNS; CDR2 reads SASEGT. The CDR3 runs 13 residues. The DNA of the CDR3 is TGTGCCAGCAACCCTCATGTAACCTACGAGCAGTACTTC. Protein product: CASNPHVTYEQYF.

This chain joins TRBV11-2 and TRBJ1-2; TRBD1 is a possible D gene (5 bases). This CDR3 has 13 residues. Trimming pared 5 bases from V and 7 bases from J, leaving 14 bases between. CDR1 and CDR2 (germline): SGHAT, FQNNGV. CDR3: CASSPGGAGGYTF. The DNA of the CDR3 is TGTGCCAGCAGCCCCGGCGGGGCAGGTGGCTACACCTTC. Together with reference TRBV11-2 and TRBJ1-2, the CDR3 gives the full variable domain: EAGVAQSPRYKIIEKRQSVAFWCNPISGHATLYWYQQILGQGPKLLIQFQNNGVVDDSQLPKDRFSAERLKGVDSTLKIQPAKLEDSAVYLCASSPGGAGGYTFGSGTRLTVV.

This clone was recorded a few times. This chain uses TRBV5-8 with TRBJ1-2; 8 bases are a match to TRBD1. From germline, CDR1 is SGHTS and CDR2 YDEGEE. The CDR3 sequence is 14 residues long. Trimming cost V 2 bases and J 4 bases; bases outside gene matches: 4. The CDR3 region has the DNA TGTGCCAGCAGCTTTGGCAGGGGGCTCTATGGCTACACCTTC. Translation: CASSFGRGLYGYTF.